Listed below are T cell receptor beta chains from one sample, sequenced in a study of control samples from healthy donors and cancer patients. Method: immunoSEQ multiplex PCR; TCRdb's copy keeps in-frame clones and lacks some. The table lists 100,000 to 150,000 clones, more than 70% of them singletons. Sequencing input: blood. These receptors all stem from a man in his sixties in good health. Both conserved end residues are part of each CDR3. A D gene is named only where the DNA matches it firmly. Clone size is given for some rows only: seen once, a few or many times, or a class if the clone is expanded.

D gene,CDR3 length,clone size,J gene,V gene,CDR3 DNA,CDR3 protein
TRBD2,16,-,TRBJ2-7,TRBV9,TGTGCCAGCAGCGTAGGGCCTAGCGGGGGGCCTTACGAGCAGTACTTC,CASSVGPSGGPYEQYF
-,15,-,TRBJ1-4,TRBV19,TGTGCCAGTAGTACGTCGGACGAATGGGGTGAAAAACTGTTTTTT,CASSTSDEWGEKLFF
-,14,-,TRBJ2-7,TRBV7-2,TGTGCCAGCAGCTTAGGGACCTTTGATTACGAGCAGTACTTC,CASSLGTFDYEQYF
-,15,-,TRBJ1-4,TRBV4-1,TGCGCCAGCAGCCGGGGACACTCCGAGAATGAAAAACTGTTTTTT,CASSRGHSENEKLFF
-,15,once,TRBJ2-2,TRBV7-2,TGTGCCAGCAGCTTAGTGGGGGATTGGTCCGGGGAGCTGTTTTTT,CASSLVGDWSGELFF
-,18,-,TRBJ1-2,TRBV7-8,TGTGCCAGCAGCTTATTCCGGGACACAAGTACTCGGAACTATGGCTACACCTTC,CASSLFRDTSTRNYGYTF
-,16,-,TRBJ1-4,TRBV5-1,TGCGCCAGCAGAGGTGGCGACGGACCAACTAATGAAAAACTGTTTTTT,CASRGGDGPTNEKLFF
TRBD2,16,-,TRBJ2-3,TRBV18,TGTGCCAGCTCACGGCCGGGACTAGCAGGCACAGATACGCAGTATTTT,CASSRPGLAGTDTQYF
-,16,-,TRBJ1-1,TRBV28,TGTGCCAGCTCGACCCGGGACGGGGGTTTGAACACTGAAGCTTTCTTT,CASSTRDGGLNTEAFF
-,12,few,TRBJ1-2,TRBV29-1,TGCAGCGTTGGGGACACTAACTATGGCTACACCTTC,CSVGDTNYGYTF
-,15,-,TRBJ1-6,TRBV21-1,TGTGCCAGCAGCAAAGTAGTGGAGGGAAACTCACCCCTCCACTTT,CASSKVVEGNSPLHF
-,14,-,TRBJ1-1,TRBV4-2,TGTGCCAGCAGCCACCCGGGACAGAACACTGAAGCTTTCTTT,CASSHPGQNTEAFF
-,15,-,TRBJ1-4,TRBV2,TGTGCCAGCCGTTTTCAGGGAGGTTTCGGTGAAAAACTGTTTTTT,CASRFQGGFGEKLFF
-,12,-,TRBJ1-3,TRBV28,TGTGCCAGCAGAAAGACAGGAAACACCATATATTTT,CASRKTGNTIYF
-,17,-,TRBJ1-2,TRBV28,TGTGCCAGCAGTCCGCCTGCACCGGGCACTAAATCGGATGGCTACACCTTC,CASSPPAPGTKSDGYTF
-,13,-,TRBJ1-1,TRBV5-8,TGTGCCAGCAGCTTATTAGAGAACACTGAAGCTTTCTTT,CASSLLENTEAFF
-,13,-,TRBJ1-2,TRBV27,TGTGCCAGCGGATACAGGGATAACTATGGCTACACCTTC,CASGYRDNYGYTF
TRBD1,15,once,TRBJ2-7,TRBV11-1,TGTGCCAGCAGCCGGACGGGACAGGGGGCTAAAAAGCAGTACTTC,CASSRTGQGAKKQYF
-,17,-,TRBJ1-3,TRBV21-1,TGTGCCAGCAGCAAGTCGGACAGGGTACATTCTGGAAACACCATATATTTT,CASSKSDRVHSGNTIYF
-,14,-,TRBJ2-3,TRBV2,TGTGCCAGCAGTGAACCGGGGGCGGGAGATACGCAGTATTTT,CASSEPGAGDTQYF
-,14,-,TRBJ2-1,TRBV2,TGTGCCAGCAGTGCTGGGGACACCACCAATGAGCAGTTCTTC,CASSAGDTTNEQFF
-,13,once,TRBJ1-2,TRBV18,TGTGCCAGCTCACCGTCAGGGAACTATGGCTACACCTTC,CASSPSGNYGYTF
TRBD2,17,-,TRBJ2-1,TRBV11-2,TGTGCCAGCAGCACCCTCGGCTCTAGCGGGGGGGCCCGTGAGCAGTTCTTC,CASSTLGSSGGAREQFF
-,11,-,TRBJ1-6,TRBV20-1,TGCAGTGCACCTTTGGGTCCACCCCTCCACTTT,CSAPLGPPLHF
-,16,-,TRBJ2-1,TRBV24-1,TGTGCCACCAGTGATACCTCTAGCTTCCTCTACAATGAGCAGTTCTTC,CATSDTSSFLYNEQFF
TRBD2,16,-,TRBJ2-7,TRBV7-9,TGTGCCAGCAGCCCCATGGCGGGCAGCGGGGACCACGAGCAGTACTTC,CASSPMAGSGDHEQYF
TRBD1,16,-,TRBJ2-7,TRBV4-3,TGCGCCAGCAGCCCCACAGACAGGGGGTTATGGTACGAGCAGTACTTC,CASSPTDRGLWYEQYF
TRBD1,13,-,TRBJ1-2,TRBV29-1,TGCAGCGTGGACAGACAGGGGAGAAATGGCTACACCTTC,CSVDRQGRNGYTF
-,12,-,TRBJ2-3,TRBV3-1/TRBV3-2,TGTGCCAGCAGTCAGGGGGTAGCGGGCCCGTATTTT,CASSQGVAGPYF
TRBD1,15,-,TRBJ1-5,TRBV28,TGTGCCAGCAGTATAGGGACAGCAATCAATCAGCCCCAGCATTTT,CASSIGTAINQPQHF
-,15,-,TRBJ1-1,TRBV28,TGTGTCAGCAGTTTAGGAGGGATCCTGAACACTGAAGCTTTCTTT,CVSSLGGILNTEAFF
TRBD1,14,-,TRBJ1-4,TRBV28,TGTGCCAGCAGCCTCGGACAGGACTCGAAAAAACTGTTTTTT,CASSLGQDSKKLFF
-,15,-,TRBJ2-3,TRBV7-3,TGTGCCAGCAGCTTGGGCCCGCCATACACAGATACGCAGTATTTT,CASSLGPPYTDTQYF
-,14,-,TRBJ1-1,TRBV11-2,TGTGCCAGCAGCTTATCAGCATTGAACACTGAAGCTTTCTTT,CASSLSALNTEAFF